These T cell receptor beta chains were read from a single sample in a study of regulatory T cells in long-lasting Graves disease. TCRdb fed the multiplex PCR reads into MiXCR, producing one record per CDR3 protein. The top ten clones hold less than 35% of a sample with about 340,000 distinct CDR3 sequences, about 20% of them seen once. The sequences come from peripheral blood mononuclear cells (PBMCs), collected when the disease was refractory, from a patient treated with antithyroid drugs. These receptors came from a female donor with Graves disease. The CDR3 runs from the conserved cysteine through the conserved F or W. The D gene is left open where the match is weak. Size is omitted from some rows. Given values are once, few, many or a class for expanded clones.

.	TRBV5-1	14	.	TRBJ1-5	CASSSTLGGQPQHF	TGCGCCAGCAGCTCTACCTTGGGGGGTCAGCCCCAGCATTTT
.	TRBV7-9	12	.	TRBJ2-5	CASSFRKETQYF	TGTGCCAGCAGCTTTCGTAAAGAGACCCAGTACTTC
few	TRBV20-1	15	TRBD2	TRBJ2-7	CSARDRRTSGNEQYF	TGCAGTGCTAGAGATCGCCGGACTAGCGGGAACGAGCAGTACTTC
many	TRBV27	14	.	TRBJ2-5	CASREQGGWETQYF	TGTGCCAGCAGAGAACAGGGAGGATGGGAGACCCAGTACTTC
few	TRBV19	15	.	TRBJ1-2	CASSIVPTGFYGYTF	TGTGCCAGTAGTATCGTCCCAACAGGTTTCTATGGCTACACCTTC
many	TRBV5-5	13	.	TRBJ1-2	CASSQTQTGGYTF	TGTGCCAGCAGCCAGACCCAAACGGGAGGCTACACCTTC
many	TRBV3-1	15	TRBD1	TRBJ1-2	CASSPQTGSGYGYTF	TGTGCCAGCAGCCCCCAGACAGGGTCCGGGTATGGCTACACCTTC
few	TRBV6-1	13	.	TRBJ2-7	CASSVNGRYEQYF	TGTGCCAGCAGTGTGAACGGGCGCTACGAGCAGTACTTC
many	TRBV20-1	15	TRBD1	TRBJ1-6	CSAAGTAIYNSPLHF	TGCAGTGCCGCCGGGACAGCGATCTATAATTCACCCCTCCACTTT
few	TRBV12-3/TRBV12-4	14	.	TRBJ2-1	CASGFEVAYNEQFF	TGTGCCAGCGGATTCGAGGTGGCCTACAATGAGCAGTTCTTC
.	TRBV11-2	17	TRBD2	TRBJ2-1	CASSFFPVAGVANEQFF	TGTGCCAGCAGCTTCTTCCCCGTAGCGGGAGTGGCAAATGAGCAGTTCTTC
many	TRBV12-3/TRBV12-4	13	.	TRBJ1-2	CASSFTRNYGYTF	TGTGCCAGCAGTTTTACGAGAAACTATGGCTACACCTTC
.	TRBV4-1	16	.	TRBJ2-7	CASSHGVAGFSYEQYF	TGCGCCAGCAGCCACGGGGTCGCAGGCTTTTCCTACGAGCAGTACTTC
.	TRBV18	15	.	TRBJ1-3	CASSPRTASGNTIYF	TGTGCCAGCTCACCAAGGACAGCCTCTGGAAACACCATATATTTT
few	TRBV10-3	13	.	TRBJ1-5	CAIGGYSNQPQHF	TGTGCCATTGGGGGGTATAGCAATCAGCCCCAGCATTTT
many	TRBV27	16	TRBD1	TRBJ1-2	CASRDPGQGSFGGYTF	TGTGCCAGCAGAGACCCGGGACAGGGATCCTTCGGTGGCTACACCTTC
.	TRBV20-1	14	TRBD2	TRBJ2-7	CSALAGGSLYEQYF	TGCAGTGCCTTAGCGGGGGGTTCCCTCTACGAGCAGTACTTC